The present T cell receptor (beta chain) was sequenced within a study of cytomegalovirus exposure and HLA in healthy donors. At the level of the study: About 85 million unique TCRs from HLA-typed donors were held in an early release of data.

The study, taken as a whole, reports: As a later analysis revealed, the rate of TCR association differed by HLA locus, with DRB1 most and HLA-C fewest.

PCR employed 60 Vbeta and 13 Jbeta primers. TCRdb's copy holds only in-frame clones and misses some; the assay was immunoSEQ multiplex PCR. Here the sample spans 150,000 to 200,000 clones, 80% to 85% being singletons. With respect to this clone: The antigen is unknown.

Trimming cost V 3 bases and J 9 bases, with 17 bases left between them. This CDR3 has 14 amino acids. The germline CDR1 and CDR2 sequences are LNHNV and YYDKDF (reference sequence). Healthy donors of bone marrow made up the group. Sequences were obtained from PBMCs. This clonotype originated in a woman aged 18-29 years in good health and CMV-seropositive. The chain links TRBV15 to TRBJ2-5; possibly TRBD1 for D (6 bases). The chain's CDR3 is CATSRIDWGPAQYF. As DNA, the CDR3 is TGTGCCACCAGCAGGATTGACTGGGGGCCTGCCCAGTACTTC.